These 9 T cell receptor beta chains were all obtained from the same sample, sequenced in a study of cytomegalovirus exposure and HLA in healthy donors. 13 Jbeta primers and 60 Vbeta primers were used for the PCR. Generated by immunoSEQ multiplex PCR, the TCRdb table keeps only in-frame clones and is missing some. Of about 120,000 clones listed, over 60% are singletons. The sequencing input was PBMCs. These receptors all stem from a woman in her thirties or forties in good health and CMV-seropositive.

The chain links TRBV15 to TRBJ1-1, with TRBD1 matching 8 bases. The CDR3 contains 15 residues. V trimming: 4 bases; J trimming: 3 bases; junction bases outside the gene matches: 7. Germline V gene data show CDR1 as LNHNV and CDR2 as YYDKDF (reference sequence). This chain's CDR3 is CATSTGDRTDTEAFF. The CDR3 DNA reads TGTGCCACCAGCACAGGGGACAGGACAGACACTGAAGCTTTCTTT.

V usage is TRBV2 and J usage is TRBJ1-5; maybe TRBD1 (5 bases). Trimming took 7 bases from V and 2 from J, leaving 12 bases between them. Germline loops: CDR1 SNHLY, CDR2 FYNNEI. The CDR3 is 14 residues long. The CDR3 DNA reads as TGTGCCAGCACCCAGGGTAGGGGCAATCAGCCCCAGCATTTT. It translates to CASTQGRGNQPQHF.

The genes are TRBV28 and TRBJ2-2; 7 bases agree with TRBD2. Germline values: CDR1 MDHEN, CDR2 SYDVKM. V was pared by 2 bases and J by 0 bases, with 15 bases of the junction left unmatched. This CDR3 is 20 amino acids long. The CDR3 DNA reads as TGTGCCAGCAGTTTAACGCGCTGGGGGAGGGGCGTCGCGAACACCGGGGAGCTGTTTTTT. As protein: CASSLTRWGRGVANTGELFF.

V and J are TRBV5-1 and TRBJ1-1; D ambiguous. Germline-derived CDR1 and CDR2 are SGHRS and YFSETQ. The CDR3 is 15 amino acids. The V and J ends lost 1 base and 5 bases respectively, with 15 bases between them. DNA for the CDR3: TGCGCCAGCAGCTTGCGAAGGCAGCCGACTACTGAAGCTTTCTTT. Amino acids: CASSLRRQPTTEAFF.

This clone was detected only a few times. The rearrangement joins TRBV4-1 to TRBJ2-2, with D hard to call. Trimming cost V 2 bases and J 1 base, with 8 bases left between them. The CDR3 is 15 amino acids. Germline loops: CDR1 MGHRA, CDR2 YSYEKL. The DNA of the CDR3 is TGCGCCAGCAGCCAACATAGACAGAACACCGGGGAGCTGTTTTTT. This encodes CASSQHRQNTGELFF.

V usage is TRBV4-2 and J usage is TRBJ1-3, with a tentative D call TRBD1 (5 bases). The V gene lost 6 bases and the J gene lost 0 bases, with 6 bases spanning the gap. The germline V gene has CDR1 LGHNA and CDR2 YNFKEQ. The CDR3 length is 13 residues. The CDR3 loop is CASRQGSGNTIYF. The CDR3 DNA sequence: TGTGCCAGCAGGCAGGGCTCTGGAAACACCATATATTTT.

The chain links TRBV9 to TRBJ1-2, with 11 nucleotides matching TRBD1. In germline, CDR1 is SGDLS, CDR2 YYNGEE. Trimming removed 4 bases from V and 2 bases from J; junction bases left unmatched: 4. This CDR3 contains 15 residues. The CDR3 reads CASSPRTGGNYGYTF. CDR3 bases: TGTGCCAGCAGCCCACGGACAGGGGGCAACTATGGCTACACCTTC.

This chain links TRBV5-1 with TRBJ1-1; D possibly corresponds to TRBD1 (5 bases). Trimming stripped 6 bases from V and 0 bases from J, with 18 bases between. The length of the CDR3 is 16 residues. The germline gives CDR1 SGHRS, CDR2 YFSETQ. The CDR3 nucleotides are TGCGCCAGCACTCCAGGGCAGGTGTTCATGAACACTGAAGCTTTCTTT. Its translation is CASTPGQVFMNTEAFF.

This chain links TRBV7-2 with TRBJ1-4; D is ambiguous. The germline gives CDR1 SGHTA, CDR2 FQGNSA. CDR3 length: 15 residues. V shed 4 bases and J shed 0 bases, with 9 bases lying between them. For the CDR3, the DNA is TGTGCCAGCAGCTCCCAAACTGCAACTAATGAAAAACTGTTTTTT. Its protein is CASSSQTATNEKLFF.